A selection of T cell receptor beta chains follows, all from one sample in a study of vaccination and CD4 T cells after COVID-19. Their antigens remain unidentified. MiXCR, applied by TCRdb to the PCR reads, yields one record per CDR3 protein. The sample lists 8,500 to 10,000 distinct CDR3 sequences, more than 25% seen once, with approximately 10% in the top ten. The sample consisted of CD4+ T cells from blood, cultured in vitro. The receptors derive from a human donor in good health. CDR3s include the opening cysteine and the closing phenylalanine or tryptophan. The D gene is left open where the match is weak. Clone size is not always given. Where it is, it says once, few, many or a class for expanded clones.

V gene	clone size	J gene	D gene	CDR3 protein	CDR3 DNA
TRBV28	.	TRBJ1-5	.	CASSFQDLSNQPQHF	TGTGCCAGCAGTTTTCAAGACCTTAGCAATCAGCCCCAGCATTTT
TRBV15	medium-sized	TRBJ2-4	.	CATSRGWEPQYF	TGTGCCACCAGCAGAGGGTGGGAGCCTCAGTACTTC
TRBV7-2	.	TRBJ1-2	.	CASSLSGSNYGYTF	TGTGCCAGCAGCTTATCCGGGTCTAACTATGGCTACACCTTC
TRBV9	few	TRBJ2-1	TRBD2	CASSVAPGLAGNEQFF	TGTGCCAGCAGCGTAGCGCCGGGACTAGCGGGTAATGAGCAGTTCTTC
TRBV6-2/TRBV6-3	few	TRBJ2-7	TRBD2	CASSHRLGAGTVYEQYF	TGTGCCAGCAGTCACCGCCTTGGAGCGGGAACAGTGTACGAGCAGTACTTC
TRBV27	few	TRBJ1-2	.	CASSWGRTYGYTF	TGTGCCAGCAGTTGGGGACGGACCTATGGCTACACCTTC
TRBV5-6	few	TRBJ1-2	TRBD1	CASSQGQAEGYTF	TGTGCCAGCAGCCAAGGACAGGCTGAGGGCTACACCTTC
TRBV6-2/TRBV6-3	.	TRBJ1-5	.	CATIRPPSNQPQHF	TGTGCCACCATACGGCCTCCTAGCAATCAGCCCCAGCATTTT
TRBV20-1	few	TRBJ1-5	.	CSARQFQMGNQPQHF	TGCAGTGCTAGACAATTCCAAATGGGCAATCAGCCCCAGCATTTT
TRBV2	few	TRBJ2-1	TRBD2	CASRPGLAMYEQFF	TGTGCCAGCAGGCCGGGACTAGCGATGTATGAGCAGTTCTTC
TRBV28	.	TRBJ2-1	TRBD2	CASSLPYGLAGAGNEQFF	TGTGCCAGCAGTTTACCCTATGGACTAGCGGGAGCGGGGAATGAGCAGTTCTTC
TRBV29-1	few	TRBJ1-2	.	CSARGGGGYGYTF	TGCAGCGCCCGGGGTGGGGGGGGCTATGGCTACACCTTC
TRBV20-1	.	TRBJ2-3	TRBD2	CSARDPGRETDTQYF	TGCAGTGCTAGAGATCCCGGGCGGGAGACAGATACGCAGTATTTT
TRBV6-1	.	TRBJ2-1	.	CASSLYNEQFF	TGTGCCAGCAGCTTGTACAATGAGCAGTTCTTC
TRBV5-1	.	TRBJ1-5	TRBD1	CASSFGTGDNQPQHF	TGCGCCAGCAGCTTCGGCACAGGGGATAATCAGCCCCAGCATTTT
TRBV27	.	TRBJ2-1	.	CASSFRVGEQFF	TGTGCCAGCAGTTTCAGGGTAGGGGAGCAGTTCTTC
TRBV10-3	.	TRBJ2-5	.	CAISEGLWGGETQYF	TGTGCCATCAGTGAGGGGTTGTGGGGGGGCGAGACCCAGTACTTC
TRBV20-1	few	TRBJ2-7	TRBD1	CSARERLQGATYEQYF	TGCAGTGCTAGAGAGCGGTTACAGGGGGCGACCTACGAGCAGTACTTC
TRBV5-1	.	TRBJ1-1	.	CASYRGQNTEAFF	TGCGCCAGCTATCGGGGGCAGAACACTGAAGCTTTCTTT